Listed here are 13 T cell receptor beta chains from one sample, sequenced in a study of blood T cell repertoires in COVID-19. Sequenced by immunoSEQ multiplex PCR; TCRdb stores in-frame clones only, minus some. The sample lists 84,000 or so clones; around 85% were seen once. The sample comprised peripheral blood. Every receptor here comes from a man between 65 and 85 years old with acute or convalescent COVID-19.

The chain carries TRBV3-1 (or the pseudogene TRBV3-2) and TRBJ2-5, with TRBD2 matching 11 bases. Germline trimming cut 0 bases from V and 5 bases from J; bases unmatched to any gene: 8. The CDR3 consists of 17 residues. Germline CDR1 and CDR2: LGHDT and YNNKEL (reference sequence). The CDR3 region has the DNA TGTGCCAGCAGCCAAGAGGTAGCGGGGGGGCCAGGCGAGACCCAGTACTTC. The encoded protein is CASSQEVAGGPGETQYF.

The chain combines TRBV27 with TRBJ2-5; 8 positions match TRBD1. CDR1 is MNHEY, CDR2 SMNVEV, per germline (reference sequence). This CDR3 spans 14 amino acids. J lost 4 bases, V lost 1 base, and 2 bases had no gene match. The CDR3 coding sequence is TGTGCCAGCAGTTTATTCAGGGGGCTAGAGACCCAGTACTTC. Translated: CASSLFRGLETQYF.

This chain joins TRBV7-2 and TRBJ2-2; weak D call: TRBD2 (5 bases). The germline V gene encodes CDR1 SGHTA and CDR2 FQGNSA. The V end lost 5 bases, the J end lost 2 bases, and 15 bases lay between the germline ends. The CDR3 is 16 residues long. CDR3 in amino acids: CASSPRSAYNTGELFF. DNA for the CDR3: TGTGCCAGCAGCCCCCGTAGCGCCTATAACACCGGGGAGCTGTTTTTT.

This chain joins TRBV7-8 and TRBJ2-3; D is unclear. Trimming took off 4 bases at V and 1 base at J, with 15 bases between the two ends. Looked up from germline, CDR1 is SGHVS and CDR2 is FQNEAQ. CDR3 size: 16 residues. For the CDR3, the DNA is TGTGCCAGCAGCTCCCAGGTCGGTTCTGGCACAGATACGCAGTATTTT. Amino acid sequence: CASSSQVGSGTDTQYF.

This clone was seen a handful of times. The chain joins TRBV19 to TRBJ1-2, with a weak D call TRBD1 (5 bases). This CDR3 has 14 amino acids. The V gene's germline CDR1 is LNHDA and CDR2 SQIVND (reference sequence). Trimming stripped 9 bases from V and 7 bases from J, with 21 bases between. CDR3 bases: TGTGCCAGCGGACAAGGAGGGCTTGCGGGTGGCTACACCTTC. Protein product: CASGQGGLAGGYTF.

This clone was detected only once. V is TRBV7-2 and J is TRBJ1-5; D not certain. Trimming removed 1 base at V and 9 bases at J, with 16 bases between. From germline, CDR1 is SGHTA and CDR2 FQGNSA. There are 15 residues in the CDR3. The CDR3: CASSLGATAGRPQHF. CDR3 in DNA: TGTGCCAGCAGCTTAGGAGCCACCGCAGGTAGGCCCCAGCATTTT.

This CDR3 is CASSLVPGQGDYGYTF. The CDR3 region has the DNA TGTGCCAGCAGTCTCGTTCCGGGACAGGGGGACTATGGCTACACCTTC. The chain recombines TRBV27 with TRBJ1-2; 11 bases are a match to TRBD1. J was trimmed by 3 bases and V by 5 bases; bases with no gene match: 8. This CDR3 is built from 16 residues. Looked up from germline, CDR1 is MNHEY and CDR2 is SMNVEV (reference sequence).

This chain connects TRBV27 to TRBJ2-5, with D possibly being TRBD2 (6 bases). With 3 bases removed from V and 5 bases from J, the gap between germline ends came to 10 bases. This CDR3 region has 13 residues. Looked up from germline, CDR1 is MNHEY and CDR2 is SMNVEV (reference sequence). The CDR3 DNA reads as TGTGCCAGCAGTTTTGGAGGGTTGGAGACCCAGTACTTC. This sequence encodes CASSFGGLETQYF.

The rearrangement joins TRBV7-8 to TRBJ1-2; D gene unclear. The CDR3 is made up of 19 amino acids. Trimming stripped 1 base from V and 3 bases from J, with 24 bases between. Germline V lookup: CDR1 SGHVS, CDR2 FQNEAQ. CDR3 sequence reads: CASSLGRSGVRRPYYGYTF. The CDR3, as DNA: TGTGCCAGCAGCTTAGGGCGTTCCGGGGTAAGGAGGCCTTACTATGGCTACACCTTC.

V gene TRBV10-2 combines with J gene TRBJ1-3; D call uncertain. From germline, CDR1 is WSHSY and CDR2 SAAADI. V lost 3 bases to trimming and J lost 0 bases, with 12 bases between them. The CDR3 has 16 residues. The chain's CDR3 is CASSELHPSSGNTIYF. The CDR3 coding sequence is TGCGCCAGCAGTGAACTTCATCCGTCCTCTGGAAACACCATATATTTT.

The genes are TRBV6-1 and TRBJ2-3; the match to TRBD1 covers 9 bases. Germline trimming cut 1 base from V and 5 bases from J; bases unmatched to any gene: 10. Germline V gene lookup returns CDR1 MNHNS and CDR2 SASEGT. The CDR3 loop spans 17 amino acids. CDR3 protein: CASSEERWGQGEDTQYF. The CDR3 nucleotides read TGTGCCAGCAGTGAAGAACGATGGGGACAGGGTGAAGATACGCAGTATTTT.

This chain links TRBV4-2 with TRBJ2-5, with 9 bases identical to TRBD1. V lost 1 base, J lost 2 bases, and 5 bases stayed unmatched. Germline CDR1 reads LGHNA; CDR2 reads YNFKEQ. The CDR3 runs 16 residues. CDR3 bases: TGTGCCAGCAGCCAAGGCCCGGGACAGGGACAAGAGACCCAGTACTTC. Translated, it gives CASSQGPGQGQETQYF.

This chain links TRBV5-1 with TRBJ2-7; 10 bases are a match to TRBD1. CDR3 length: 14 residues. From germline, CDR1 is SGHRS and CDR2 YFSETQ. Unmatched junction bases numbered 6, after V lost 4 bases and J lost 5 bases. The chain's CDR3 is CASSRRQGANEQYF. CDR3 DNA: TGCGCCAGCAGCCGGAGACAGGGGGCCAACGAGCAGTACTTC.